The rows below give T cell receptor beta chains drawn from one sample of a study of T-cell memory formation after mild COVID-19. TCRdb independently ran MiXCR on the 5' RACE reads; one entry per CDR3 protein. Of 360,000 or so distinct CDR3 sequences listed, over 25% are singletons. The sequenced material came from PBMCs or a T cell subset sorted from them (not recorded which). These receptors were taken from an adult woman who had mild COVID-19 (a few samples of this study predate the infection). Cell type and time point are not known. Both conserved end residues are part of each CDR3. The order of the fields is V gene, CDR3 protein.

V: TRBV7-2
CDR3: CASSPRRGLVETQYF

V: TRBV7-9
CDR3: CASGSFKEGYEQYF

V: TRBV29-1
CDR3: CSVVTSERYNEQFF

V: TRBV12-3/TRBV12-4
CDR3: CASSSGGTGSEQYF

V: TRBV5-1
CDR3: CASRLMSGSSYNEQFF

V: TRBV20-1
CDR3: CSAPYRGRNYGYTF

V: TRBV7-3
CDR3: CASSLLAGGPETQYF

V: TRBV20-1
CDR3: CSALKAGIQETQYF

V: TRBV6-5
CDR3: CASSSPILTGGVEAFF

V: TRBV7-2
CDR3: CASSFLAGGLYNEQFF

V: TRBV5-1
CDR3: CASSFAAGGPHNEQFF

V: TRBV7-2
CDR3: CASSWGQLNIGMGNQPQHF

V: TRBV11-3
CDR3: CASSLVGSVWEAQETQYF

V: TRBV20-1
CDR3: CSARDGYSVYGYTF

V: TRBV3-1
CDR3: CASSQEGAGTSGTTYEQYF

V: TRBV15
CDR3: CATSRGGGRAFQETQYF

V: TRBV5-1
CDR3: CASRGSDTQYF

V: TRBV28
CDR3: CASNLGGLVF

V: TRBV5-1
CDR3: CASSYSAGPTDTQYF

V: TRBV3-1
CDR3: CASSQNISPLHF

V: TRBV5-1
CDR3: CASSLGTGKDEFF

V: TRBV7-9
CDR3: CASTPTSGRNNEQFF

V: TRBV20-1
CDR3: CSLTGGNDYEQYF

V: TRBV20-1
CDR3: CSARTHNTEAFF